What follows is one T cell receptor beta chain and its context. Its target antigen remains unknown. One base away there is no much larger clone; base qualities are not given. Library preparation employed the immunoSEQ multiplex PCR assay. TCRdb holds this immuneACCESS table with in-frame rearrangements only. Some clones are missing; in checked studies, unresolved V genes explain under half, and the rest has no known cause. The sample table shows around 130,000 clones, and under 95% are seen once. 6.2% of the sample belongs to the ten largest clones. This specimen comes from a study of T cell changes during pregnancy in multiple sclerosis (dated by TCRdb to about 2019). For the study in its entirety: Changes in the T cell repertoire over the course of pregnancy were examined in this study in women with multiple sclerosis.

Here the sequenced sample was peripheral blood, taken before pregnancy. The sequence was collected from a female donor with multiple sclerosis, enrolled in a pregnancy study.

For the CDR3, the sequence is CASSQGREYSNQPQHF. Read as DNA, the sequence is TGTGCCAGCAGCCAGGGGAGGGAATATAGCAATCAGCCCCAGCATTTT. The chain is made from TRBV7-9 and TRBJ1-5; a tentative D match to TRBD1 spans 6 bases. The CDR3, cysteine through phenylalanine, is 16 amino acids long. The kept DNA is CDR3 alone, 48 bases in frame from the first base. The germline V gene (reference sequence) gives CDR1 as SEHNR and CDR2 as FQNEAQ. Deletion took 5 bases off V and 0 bases off J, with a span of 14 bases between the germline ends.